The present TCR beta chain was sequenced within a study of cytomegalovirus exposure and HLA in healthy donors. General study results and limits: Rarity held for most TCR sequences, but there were some public TCRs that occurred in many donors. A classifier reportedly called cytomegalovirus status with high sensitivity and specificity.

The table came from immunoSEQ multiplex PCR; TCRdb's copy has only in-frame clones and leaves some out. The sample yields 75,000 to 85,000 clones, more than 75% seen once. The CDR3 extends over 12 amino acids. CDR1 is MNHNY and CDR2 is SVGAGI in the germline V gene (reference sequence). Points on this clone: Its specificity is not known. A read error may account for a junction end that differs from germline.

The rearrangement uses TRBV6-6 and TRBJ2-1; D not resolved. Sequencing was done on a sample of PBMCs. This clonotype was obtained from a man aged 25 to 40 in good health and CMV-seronegative. The CDR3 sequence: CASSYDISSPVF. The CDR3 region has the DNA TGTGCCAGCAGTTACGATATATCTAGTCCCGTCTTC.